These T cell receptor beta chains were read from a single sample in a study of shared clonotypes between healthy human individuals. Data came from immunoSEQ multiplex PCR; TCRdb stores just in-frame clones and leaves some out. The table records approximately 99,000 clones, around 68% of them present only once. Input material: memory CD8+ T cells sorted from blood. These receptor sequences come from a woman aged 25 to 39 in good health. CDR3s include the opening cysteine and the closing phenylalanine or tryptophan. The D gene is left open where the match is weak. For some rows the clone size is stated as once, few or many, or as a class when expanded; others skip it.

clone_size j_call v_call d_call cdr3_nt cdr3_aa
- TRBJ1-2 TRBV27 - TGTGCCAGCAGTCCCCAGGGGAAGGACTACACCTTC CASSPQGKDYTF
- TRBJ2-1 TRBV27 TRBD2 TGTGCCAGCAGTTTACTAGCGGGAGGGCCGAGTTGTGAGCAGTTCTTC CASSLLAGGPSCEQFF
- TRBJ2-7 TRBV29-1 - TGCAGCGTTGACAGGTTTTACGAGCAGTACTTC CSVDRFYEQYF
once TRBJ1-2 TRBV19 - TGTGCCAGTAGCCCCGAGGGCTCGGGGGGTAACTATGGCTACACCTTC CASSPEGSGGNYGYTF
- TRBJ2-7 TRBV6-5 TRBD2 TGTGCCAGCAAACGTAGCGGGAGGCCCTACGAGCAGTACTTC CASKRSGRPYEQYF
- TRBJ2-3 TRBV25-1 TRBD2 TGTGCCAGCAGTGAAAGAGTGACTAGCGAAAAGGCAACAGATACGCAGTATTTT CASSERVTSEKATDTQYF
once TRBJ2-3 TRBV9 - TGTGCCAGCAGCGTAGGGCCGGGACGGAGCACAGATACGCAGTATTTT CASSVGPGRSTDTQYF
- TRBJ2-7 TRBV11-2 TRBD1 TGTGCCAGCAGCTTAGATCGGGCCACAGGGGCCGAGCAGTACTTC CASSLDRATGAEQYF
- TRBJ2-1 TRBV9 - TGTGCCAGCAGCGTAGATTACGGGCCCATCAATGAGCAGTTCTTC CASSVDYGPINEQFF
- TRBJ2-3 TRBV15 TRBD2 TGTGCCACCAGCAGAGACCGGGCGGGGGGCACAGATACGCAGTATTTT CATSRDRAGGTDTQYF
- TRBJ1-5 TRBV7-2 - TGTGCCAGCACGAGGGGTCCCGGGGCCAATCAGCCCCAGCATTTT CASTRGPGANQPQHF
- TRBJ2-1 TRBV29-1 TRBD1 TGCAGCGTTGCGACAGGGGAGATTAATGAGCAGTTCTTC CSVATGEINEQFF
- TRBJ1-1 TRBV27 - TGTGCCAGCAGTTTTATTGATAACACTGAAGCTTTCTTT CASSFIDNTEAFF
- TRBJ2-5 TRBV25-1 - TGTGCCAGCAGTGAAGAAGGCAAGCAGGGTGAGCAAGAGACCCAGTACTTC CASSEEGKQGEQETQYF
- TRBJ2-2 TRBV25-1 - TGTGCCAGCAGTGGAACAGGACCCCCTGGAGGGGAGCTGTTTTTT CASSGTGPPGGELFF
- TRBJ2-5 TRBV10-3 TRBD2 TGTGCCAGCAGTGAGGCCAGCGGGAGCGGTCAAGAGACCCAGTACTTC CASSEASGSGQETQYF
- TRBJ2-1 TRBV7-9 - TGTGCCAGCAGCCCGGTGGGGGTGGGTCCTGGCAATGAGCAGTTCTTC CASSPVGVGPGNEQFF
once TRBJ2-1 TRBV25-1 - TGTGCCAGCAGTGAGAGGAATGAGCAGTTCTTC CASSERNEQFF
- TRBJ1-2 TRBV7-2 - TGTGCCAGCAGCTTCGGGACATCTCTTTTCTGGGGCTACACCTTC CASSFGTSLFWGYTF
- TRBJ1-5 TRBV6-5 TRBD1 TGTGCCAGCAGACGACAGGGGAATCAGCCCCAGCATTTT CASRRQGNQPQHF
- TRBJ2-1 TRBV29-1 TRBD2 TGCAGCGTTGTGTCTAGCGGGCTTCAGTTCTTC CSVVSSGLQFF
few TRBJ2-2 TRBV2 TRBD1 TGTGCCAGCAGCGATACCGGGACAGGTGTCTACGGGGAGCTGTTTTTT CASSDTGTGVYGELFF
- TRBJ2-6 TRBV5-1 - TGCGCCAGCAGCCAATCGTCGGGGCGTTGGGCCAACGTCCTGACTTTC CASSQSSGRWANVLTF
few TRBJ1-5 TRBV2 - TGTGCCAGCACCGAGGGCTGGGGCAATCAGCCCCAGCATTTT CASTEGWGNQPQHF
- TRBJ1-3 TRBV11-2 - TGTGCCAGCAGCCCGGAAGCAGTCGGTGGAAACACCATATATTTT CASSPEAVGGNTIYF
many TRBJ2-7 TRBV27 - TGTGCCAGCAGCCCGGGGTCCAGCTCCTACGAGCAGTACTTC CASSPGSSSYEQYF
- TRBJ2-1 TRBV4-2 - TGTGCCAGCAGCCAAATCTCGGGGACCTACAATGAGCAGTTCTTC CASSQISGTYNEQFF
- TRBJ1-1 TRBV5-1 - TGCGCCAGCAGCTCCTCCAGTGGGGATGTTCCGACTTTCTTT CASSSSSGDVPTFF
- TRBJ1-2 TRBV28 TRBD1 TGTGCCAGCAGACCCGTGCTTGGCGACAGGGAGGTTGCCTATGGCTACACCTTC CASRPVLGDREVAYGYTF
- TRBJ2-7 TRBV28 TRBD1 TGTGCCAGCAGTTATGCAGGACAGGGGGCCTACGAGCAGTACTTC CASSYAGQGAYEQYF
- TRBJ2-7 TRBV9 TRBD2 TGTGCCAGCAGCGTAGGGACTAGCTCCGAGCAGTACTTC CASSVGTSSEQYF
few TRBJ1-2 TRBV7-3 - TGTGCCAGCAGCTTTAGCTATCCTGTGGGCTATGGCTACACCTTC CASSFSYPVGYGYTF
- TRBJ1-1 TRBV10-2 - TGCGCCAGCAGTTCGGACAGCCTAAACACTGAAGCTTTCTTT CASSSDSLNTEAFF
many TRBJ2-1 TRBV6-4 TRBD2 TGTGCCAGCAGTGACCGAGCGGGAGATATGAGTGAGCAGTTCTTC CASSDRAGDMSEQFF
- TRBJ2-3 TRBV9 TRBD2 TGTGCCAGCAGCCTAGCGGGAGGGACAGATACGCAGTATTTT CASSLAGGTDTQYF
- TRBJ2-5 TRBV7-1 - TGTGCCAGCAGCTCCAGAAGCGGCCTGGAGACCCAGTACTTC CASSSRSGLETQYF
- TRBJ2-3 TRBV11-3 - TGTGCCAGCAGCCCACAGGGAGATGCTACGCAGTATTTT CASSPQGDATQYF
- TRBJ2-7 TRBV15 - TGTGCCACCCGAGGGGGGCGCGGGTACGAGCAGTACTTC CATRGGRGYEQYF
many TRBJ2-7 TRBV6-1 TRBD1 TGTGCCAGCAGTGAGAGGACAGGGGGCGCGTACGAGCAGTACTTC CASSERTGGAYEQYF
- TRBJ1-2 TRBV19 TRBD1 TGTGCCAGTACCTTTCTGAGCACGGGACAGGGGAACTATGGCTACACCTTC CASTFLSTGQGNYGYTF
- TRBJ2-5 TRBV4-1 - TGCGCCAGCAGCCAAGCCGGCCTTCAAGAGACCCAGTACTTC CASSQAGLQETQYF
- TRBJ2-1 TRBV28 TRBD1 TGTGCCAGCAGAGAGAAGGGACAGGGGTGGAATGAGCAGTTCTTC CASREKGQGWNEQFF
few TRBJ2-7 TRBV4-2 - TGTGCCAGCAGCCAAGAAGGCACCACCTACGAGCAGTACTTC CASSQEGTTYEQYF
- TRBJ1-5 TRBV19 - TGTGCCAGTAGTATCTGGGGGACCCACAATCAGCCCCAGCATTTT CASSIWGTHNQPQHF
- TRBJ1-1 TRBV7-6 - TGTGCCAGCAGCCCCCAGAGGGACACTGAAGCTTTCTTT CASSPQRDTEAFF
- TRBJ1-2 TRBV19 TRBD1 TGTGCCAGTAGTACCACCCCGGGACAGGGTGTTGGCTACACCTTC CASSTTPGQGVGYTF
many TRBJ2-1 TRBV5-6 - TGTGCCAGCAGCTTGACGGCTAGTTTTTCCAATGAGCAGTTCTTC CASSLTASFSNEQFF
- TRBJ1-1 TRBV27 - TGTGCCAGCAGCAGGGACGTTGGCACTGAAGCTTTCTTT CASSRDVGTEAFF
- TRBJ2-7 TRBV6-5 - TGTGCCAGCAGTCCTGGCGACAGCGCCTACGAGCAGTACTTC CASSPGDSAYEQYF
- TRBJ2-5 TRBV6-1 TRBD2 TGTGCCAGCAGTGGGCTTTCTAGCGGGAGGAAAGAGACCCAGTACTTC CASSGLSSGRKETQYF
- TRBJ1-1 TRBV5-8 - TGTGCCAGCAGGGGGGGGCTCGAGTTACACACTGAAGCTTTCTTT CASRGGLELHTEAFF
many TRBJ2-3 TRBV5-1 TRBD2 TGCGCCAGCAGCTTGACTAGCGGGAGTTTGACAGATACGCAGTATTTT CASSLTSGSLTDTQYF
- TRBJ2-1 TRBV9 - TGTGCCAGCAGCGGTCCCGGGGGGCTCTTCGATGAGCAGTTCTTC CASSGPGGLFDEQFF
few TRBJ1-2 TRBV19 - TGTGCCAGTAGTATAGGGGTGCAGGCTGGATATGGCTACACCTTC CASSIGVQAGYGYTF
- TRBJ2-5 TRBV5-1 TRBD1 TGCGCCAGCAGCAGACAATCAACAGGGGTTTGGGAGACCCAGTACTTC CASSRQSTGVWETQYF
- TRBJ2-3 TRBV5-1 TRBD2 TGCGCCAGCAGCTTGGGGGCTAGCGGGAGCCCAGATACGCAGTATTTT CASSLGASGSPDTQYF
- TRBJ2-3 TRBV28 TRBD2 TGTGCCAGCAGTCTGGAACTAGCGGGAGCCATCACAGATACGCAGTATTTT CASSLELAGAITDTQYF